A selection of T cell receptor beta chains follows, all from one sample in a study of T cells and Merkel cell carcinoma outcomes. Data came from immunoSEQ multiplex PCR; TCRdb stores just in-frame clones and leaves some out. Here the sample spans about 5,600 clones, 60% to 80% being singletons. Sequencing was carried out using tumor tissue from Merkel cell carcinoma. The receptor source for this set is a human donor with Merkel cell carcinoma. Each CDR3 is given with its conserved first and last residue. Each record gives: clone size, V gene, D gene, J gene, CDR3 DNA, CDR3 protein. A D gene is named only where the DNA matches it firmly. Clone size is shown for a subset of rows, as once, few, many or a class of expanded clone.

few	TRBV5-1	TRBD2	TRBJ2-7	TGCGCCAGCAGCTTAGGAGCGGGAGACAGTTGGTACGAGCAGTACTTC	CASSLGAGDSWYEQYF
.	TRBV10-3	.	TRBJ2-7	TGTGCCATCGGACTTGGCGGGACCGGGCCCTCCTACGAGCAGTACTTC	CAIGLGGTGPSYEQYF
.	TRBV5-4	.	TRBJ1-2	TGTGCCAGCAGTCCACCCAGGGACCCCCTTGGCTACACCTTC	CASSPPRDPLGYTF
.	TRBV10-3	.	TRBJ2-5	TGTGCCATCAGTGAACCACTACAAGAGACCCAGTACTTC	CAISEPLQETQYF
.	TRBV7-9	.	TRBJ2-3	TGTGCCAGCAGCTTAGGATGGTATTACAGTTCTAGCACAGATACGCAGTATTTT	CASSLGWYYSSSTDTQYF
.	TRBV14	.	TRBJ2-2	TGTGCCAGCAGCCAAGTGGGGTGGAACACCGGGGAGCTGTTTTTT	CASSQVGWNTGELFF
.	TRBV19	TRBD1	TRBJ2-3	TGTGCCAGTAGTATCCTGGTCCTCGGGACAGGGGGCTCAAGCCCGCAGTATTTT	CASSILVLGTGGSSPQYF
.	TRBV29-1	TRBD1	TRBJ1-2	TGCAGCGTGACTACAGGGGGCGGACACTATGGCTACACCTTC	CSVTTGGGHYGYTF
few	TRBV28	.	TRBJ2-7	TGTGCCAGCAGTTCGGACAGATACGAGCAGTACTTC	CASSSDRYEQYF
.	TRBV5-4	.	TRBJ2-1	TGTGCCAGCAGCTTGATGGCGGAGCAGTTCTTC	CASSLMAEQFF
.	TRBV28	.	TRBJ2-5	TGTGCCAGTAAACAGGGTGGGGTCTCGGAGACCCAGTACTTC	CASKQGGVSETQYF
.	TRBV11-1	.	TRBJ2-3	TGTGCCAGCAGCCGTTTGGCAGTTACAGATACGCAGTATTTT	CASSRLAVTDTQYF